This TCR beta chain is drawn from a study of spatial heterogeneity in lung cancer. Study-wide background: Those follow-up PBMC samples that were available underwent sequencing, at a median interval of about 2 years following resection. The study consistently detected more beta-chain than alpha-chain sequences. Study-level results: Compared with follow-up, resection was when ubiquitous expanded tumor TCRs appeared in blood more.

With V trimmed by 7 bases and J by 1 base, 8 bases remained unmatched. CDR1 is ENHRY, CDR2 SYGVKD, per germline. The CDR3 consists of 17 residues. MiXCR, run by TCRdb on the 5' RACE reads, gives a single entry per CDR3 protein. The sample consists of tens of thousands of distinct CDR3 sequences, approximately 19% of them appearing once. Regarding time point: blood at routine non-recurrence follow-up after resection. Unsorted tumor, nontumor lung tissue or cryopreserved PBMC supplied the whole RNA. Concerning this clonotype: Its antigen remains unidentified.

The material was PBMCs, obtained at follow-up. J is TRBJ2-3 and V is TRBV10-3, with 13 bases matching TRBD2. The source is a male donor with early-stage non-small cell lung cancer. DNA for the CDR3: TGTGCCATCAACACGGGACTAGCGGGACGAGGCACAGATACGCAGTATTTT. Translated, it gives CAINTGLAGRGTDTQYF.